The 25 T cell receptor beta chains presented below share a single source sample, sequenced in a study of vaccination and CD4 T cells after COVID-19. The Oncomine TCR Beta short-read assay was applied to DNA of cultured CD4+ T cells. TCRdb itself ran the PCR reads through MiXCR, one entry per CDR3 protein. The table lists 12,000 or so distinct CDR3 sequences, under 65% of them singletons, with 17% in the top ten. These receptors have no identified antigens. Documented treatment: roughly 10-day PBMC culture with coronavirus spike peptide pools or control peptides (ViraFEST assay). The starting material was cultured CD4+ T cells from blood, obtained after SARS-CoV-2 vaccination. The receptors were gathered from a human donor with COVID-19.

The rearrangement uses TRBV7-2 and TRBJ1-2; 8 bases are shared with TRBD1. V trimming: 5 bases; J trimming: 7 bases; junction bases outside the gene matches: 9. Germline V lookup: CDR1 SGHTA, CDR2 FQGNSA. The CDR3 length is 14 residues. The CDR3 nucleotides read TGTGCCAGCAGCCAGACAGGGGATGGCTTTGGCTACACCTTC. Protein sequence: CASSQTGDGFGYTF.

This chain joins TRBV6-1 and TRBJ2-5; 9 bases fit TRBD2. The ends lost 6 bases at V and 0 bases at J; junction bases unmatched: 8. CDR3 length: 16 residues. Germline V gives CDR1 MNHNS, CDR2 SASEGT. CDR3 residues: CASRILSGGNQETQYF. CDR3 in DNA: TGTGCCAGCAGGATCCTCAGCGGGGGGAACCAAGAGACCCAGTACTTC.

CDR3 sequence: CAIDRGDEQFF. The CDR3 DNA sequence: TGTGCCATCGATCGGGGCGATGAGCAGTTCTTC. The J gene is TRBJ2-1, the V gene TRBV10-3; D may be TRBD1 or TRBD2 (5 bases each). This CDR3 has 11 amino acids. The germline V gene encodes CDR1 ENHRY and CDR2 SYGVKD. V was trimmed by 8 bases and J by 8 bases, leaving 10 bases between them.

In this sample, this clonotype turned up a few times. The CDR3 reads CASREQGGYGYTF. The CDR3 DNA reads as TGTGCCAGTAGGGAACAGGGAGGCTATGGCTACACCTTC. The rearrangement joins TRBV19 to TRBJ1-2; the D gene is possibly TRBD1 (6 bases). Trimming took off 6 bases at V and 4 bases at J, with 12 bases between the two ends. The CDR3 runs to 13 residues. CDR1 is LNHDA, CDR2 SQIVND, per germline (reference sequence).

In this sample, this clonotype turned up once. This chain links TRBV11-1 with TRBJ2-7, with 7 nucleotides matching TRBD1. CDR1 SGHAT and CDR2 FQDESV come from the germline V gene (reference sequence). V trimming: 4 bases; J trimming: 0 bases; junction bases outside the gene matches: 15. The CDR3 contains 18 residues. CDR3 DNA: TGTGCCAGCAGCTCCCCAATCGTGACAGGGCGACTCTCCTACGAGCAGTACTTC. Protein: CASSSPIVTGRLSYEQYF.

The genes are TRBV28 and TRBJ1-2; D not resolved. Germline CDR1 reads MDHEN; CDR2 reads SYDVKM. Trimming removed 6 bases at V and 8 bases at J, with 7 bases between. CDR3 length equals 10 residues. DNA of the CDR3: TGTGCCAGCAGCCACCAGGGCTACACCTTC. Residues: CASSHQGYTF.

The chain recombines TRBV6-1 with TRBJ2-2, with TRBD2 matching over 9 bases. The length of the CDR3 is 13 residues. With 6 bases clipped from V and 7 bases from J, the junction kept 3 bases outside the gene matches. The germline V gene encodes CDR1 MNHNS and CDR2 SASEGT. Written as DNA, the CDR3 is TGTGCCAGCAGGGGACTAGCTTTCGGGGAGCTGTTTTTT. This gives the protein CASRGLAFGELFF.

The rearrangement uses TRBV19 and TRBJ1-1; tentative D call: TRBD1 (5 bases). The V gene's germline CDR1 is LNHDA and CDR2 SQIVND (reference sequence). V lost 3 bases and J 3 bases, leaving 17 bases between the germline ends. The CDR3 is 16 amino acids. CDR3 region: CASSIDRGGWYTEAFF. The CDR3 DNA reads TGTGCCAGTAGTATCGACCGGGGCGGATGGTACACTGAAGCTTTCTTT.

CDR3 sequence: CSTGPHTGELFF. As DNA, the CDR3 is TGCAGTACTGGACCGCACACCGGGGAGCTGTTTTTT. The chain carries TRBV20-1 and TRBJ2-2; D uncertain. V dropped 8 bases and J dropped 3 bases, with 10 bases sitting between them. Germline V gene sequence: CDR1 DFQATT, CDR2 SNEGSKA (reference sequence). The CDR3 loop spans 12 amino acids.

The table lists this clonotype with a few counts. The J gene is TRBJ1-5, the V gene TRBV19; D is perhaps TRBD1 (6 bases). Trimming shortened V by 5 bases and J by 2 bases, and 13 bases separated the two germline ends. The germline gives CDR1 LNHDA, CDR2 SQIVND (reference sequence). The CDR3 totals 15 residues. The CDR3 loop reads CASSLNRDGNQPQHF. The CDR3 DNA sequence: TGTGCCAGTAGTTTAAACAGGGATGGCAATCAGCCCCAGCATTTT.

Comment on this clonotype: Its ends do not fully match the called genes, so a read error is possible. The chain employs TRBV7-7 and TRBJ2-5; a possible D gene is TRBD2 (6 bases). Germline V gene lookup returns CDR1 SSHAT and CDR2 FNYEAQ (reference sequence). CDR3 size: 13 residues. The CDR3 coding sequence is TGTGCTAGCAGCCGGGACTCCCAAGAGACCCAGTACTTC. It is translated as CASSRDSQETQYF.

A single count supports this clonotype. The chain joins TRBV7-9 to TRBJ1-1; TRBD1 might be the D (5 bases). This CDR3 contains 12 residues. V lost 5 bases and J lost 14, with 18 bases in between. Germline CDR1 and CDR2: SEHNR and FQNEAQ (reference sequence). The CDR3 region is CASSERGFHLFF. CDR3 nucleotides: TGTGCCAGCAGCGAAAGGGGATTTCACCTCTTCTTT.

The chain combines TRBV7-6 with TRBJ2-5; TRBD2 matches at 8 bases. Germline lookup yields CDR1 SGHVS and CDR2 FNYEAQ. The CDR3 has 13 residues. J gave up 4 bases and V 5 bases, and 3 bases lay outside the gene matches. CDR3 region: CASSPAGGETQYF. The CDR3 DNA follows: TGTGCCAGCAGCCCGGCGGGGGGAGAGACCCAGTACTTC.

CDR3: CATSRDRSSYEQYF. CDR3 nucleotides: TGTGCCACCAGCCGGGACAGGAGCTCCTACGAGCAGTACTTC. This chain joins TRBV15 and TRBJ2-7, with TRBD1 matching 8 bases. The CDR3 consists of 14 residues. V lost 5 bases to trimming and J lost 0 bases; unmatched junction nucleotides: 3. The V gene's germline CDR1 is LNHNV and CDR2 YYDKDF (reference sequence).

The CDR3 here is CASKEGLVDSYEQYF. The CDR3 DNA is TGTGCCAGCAAGGAAGGACTCGTAGATTCCTACGAGCAGTACTTC. The chain recombines TRBV2 with TRBJ2-7, with a possible D match to TRBD2 (5 bases). The ends were cut back, 7 bases at V and 1 base at J, with 17 bases in the middle. This CDR3 is built from 15 residues. Germline loops: CDR1 SNHLY, CDR2 FYNNEI.

CDR3: CASSPGNAEETQYF. Here the CDR3 DNA reads TGTGCCAGCAGCCCCGGGAACGCCGAAGAGACCCAGTACTTC. The chain carries TRBV11-3 and TRBJ2-5, with a weak D call TRBD2 (5 bases). Trimming stripped 5 bases from V and 3 bases from J, with 13 bases between. Germline V lookup: CDR1 SGHNT, CDR2 YENEEA. This CDR3 has 14 amino acids.

Note on this clonotype: At one end the junction does not follow the germline gene, possibly because of a read error. The genes are TRBV7-7 and TRBJ2-3, with 8 bases aligning to TRBD2. The CDR3 covers 15 residues. Per the germline V gene, CDR1 is SSHAT and CDR2 is FNYEAQ (reference sequence). This chain's CDR3 is CASSLGGGYADTQYF. The CDR3 nucleotides are TGTGCTAGCAGCTTAGGCGGGGGGTACGCGGATACGCAGTATTTT.

This chain links TRBV10-2 with TRBJ2-1; TRBD2 agrees at 14 bases. Trimming at V came to 6 bases and at J to 7 bases, leaving 2 bases not matched to a gene. The germline gives CDR1 WSHSY, CDR2 SAAADI. The CDR3 runs 14 residues. Here the CDR3 DNA reads TGCGCCAGCAGAGGACTAGCGGGGGGTAATGAGCAGTTCTTC. It specifies CASRGLAGGNEQFF.

This sequence joins TRBV11-3 and TRBJ1-1; perhaps TRBD1 as D (6 bases). This CDR3 spans 16 amino acids. Germline V gene sequence: CDR1 SGHNT, CDR2 YENEEA. Trimming removed 4 bases at V and 4 bases at J, with 19 bases between. CDR3 region: CASSSRAPGVGTEAFF. CDR3 in DNA: TGTGCCAGCAGCTCCCGGGCCCCAGGGGTGGGCACTGAAGCTTTCTTT.

V usage is TRBV20-1 and J usage is TRBJ1-2, with D possibly being TRBD1 (5 bases). CDR1 is DFQATT, CDR2 SNEGSKA, per germline (reference sequence). V gave up 0 bases and J gave up 8 bases, with 16 bases separating them. This CDR3 has 14 amino acids. The CDR3 loop reads CSARESTGSLGYTF. CDR3 coding DNA: TGCAGTGCTAGAGAATCCACAGGATCTCTCGGCTACACCTTC.

The chain couples TRBV5-4 to TRBJ1-2; D ambiguous. This CDR3 is 14 amino acids long. Looked up from germline, CDR1 is SGHNT and CDR2 is YYREEE (reference sequence). V lost 4 bases and J 2 bases, leaving 12 bases between the germline ends. The CDR3 sequence: CASSLLGRNYGYTF. The CDR3 coding sequence is TGTGCCAGCAGCCTACTAGGACGCAACTATGGCTACACCTTC.

CDR3 in amino acids: CASSGFDTDTQYF. CDR3 bases: TGTGCCAGCAGTGGATTTGACACAGATACGCAGTATTTT. The rearrangement links TRBV25-1 to TRBJ2-3, with D uncertain. V lost 4 bases and J lost 2, with 7 bases in between. Germline V gene lookup returns CDR1 MGHDK and CDR2 SYGVNS. The length of the CDR3 is 13 residues.

The CDR3 reads CASSEYVGGLGNQPQHF. DNA for the CDR3: TGTGCCAGCAGTGAATACGTTGGGGGCTTGGGCAATCAGCCCCAGCATTTT. The rearrangement uses TRBV2 and TRBJ1-5; D is possibly TRBD1 (6 bases). CDR1 is SNHLY, CDR2 FYNNEI, per germline. V lost 2 bases to trimming and J lost 2 bases, with 16 bases between them. CDR3 size: 17 residues. Together with reference TRBV2 and TRBJ1-5, the CDR3 gives the full variable domain: EPEVTQTPSHQVTQMGQEVILRCVPISNHLYFYWYRQILGQKVEFLVSFYNNEISEKSEIFDDQFSVERPDGSNFTLKIRSTKLEDSAMYFCASSEYVGGLGNQPQHFGDGTRLSIL.

V is TRBV6-1 and J is TRBJ2-5; D might be TRBD1 or TRBD2, each matching 7 bases. CDR3 size: 15 residues. The ends were cut back, 8 bases at V and 4 bases at J, with 20 bases in the middle. Germline V lookup: CDR1 MNHNS, CDR2 SASEGT. The CDR3 region has the DNA TGTGCCAGCCAGGGGGGGCGGGGATTGAGAGAGACCCAGTACTTC. Translation gives CASQGGRGLRETQYF.

This clonotype was picked up a small number of times. V gene TRBV6-1 combines with J gene TRBJ1-1; TRBD1 might be the D (5 bases). Germline V lookup: CDR1 MNHNS, CDR2 SASEGT. V was trimmed by 6 bases and J by 11 bases, leaving 19 bases between them. There are 13 residues in the CDR3. CDR3 amino acids: CASSLTGRLRAFF. The CDR3 nucleotides are TGTGCCAGCAGCCTCACGGGGCGTCTTAGGGCTTTCTTT.